What follows are 24 T cell receptor beta chains derived from one specimen sequenced in a study of T cell changes during pregnancy in multiple sclerosis. TCRdb keeps only in-frame clones here, not all; method: immunoSEQ multiplex PCR. The table shows some 49,000 clones, with approximately 95% occurring only once. Sequencing was performed on CD8+ T cells from peripheral blood mononuclear cells, taken in the first trimester of pregnancy. Receptors were obtained from a female donor with multiple sclerosis, enrolled in a pregnancy study.

The CDR3 nucleotides read TGTGCCAGCAGCTTCTTTTCGGGACAGTCTAGCGACGAGCAGTACTTC. This gives the protein CASSFFSGQSSDEQYF. This chain joins TRBV7-6 and TRBJ2-7, with D possibly TRBD1 on 7 matching bases. Germline loops: CDR1 SGHVS, CDR2 FNYEAQ. There are 16 residues in the CDR3. Trimming cost V 3 bases and J 5 bases, with 20 bases left between them.

This chain links TRBV4-3 with TRBJ2-7; TRBD1 is a possible D gene (5 bases). CDR1 and CDR2 (germline): LGHNA, YSLEER. The germline V and J ends were trimmed by 1 base and 4 bases, with 14 bases remaining between them. This CDR3 contains 15 residues. The CDR3 DNA reads TGCGCCAGCAGCCAAGGGGTCGGACACGGTTACGAGCAGTACTTC. This sequence encodes CASSQGVGHGYEQYF.

The V and J genes are TRBV28 and TRBJ2-3; no clear D. The length of the CDR3 is 15 residues. Trimming pared 2 bases from V and 0 bases from J, leaving 9 bases between. From germline, CDR1 is MDHEN and CDR2 SYDVKM. The CDR3 region has the DNA TGTGCCAGCAGTTTAACGGCGGTCAGCACAGATACGCAGTATTTT. Translation gives CASSLTAVSTDTQYF.

This chain joins TRBV6-5 and TRBJ2-7; 8 positions match TRBD2. The CDR3 totals 15 residues. Germline-derived CDR1 and CDR2 are MNHEY and SVGAGI. V lost 6 bases to trimming and J lost 2 bases; unmatched junction nucleotides: 9. CDR3 DNA: TGTGCCAGCAGCATCCAAACAGCGGGAGCCTACGAGCAGTACTTC. Translating gives CASSIQTAGAYEQYF.

This chain joins TRBV5-6 and TRBJ2-3; weak D call: TRBD2 (6 bases). The CDR3 has 16 residues. The germline V and J ends were trimmed by 0 bases and 8 bases, with 19 bases remaining between them. Germline assignment: CDR1 SGHDT and CDR2 YYEEEE. The CDR3 bases are TGTGCCAGCAGCTTGGAGGGAGGCCTACGCAAGCGTACGCAGTATTTT. Translating it yields CASSLEGGLRKRTQYF.

This clone is medium-sized within its sample. This chain joins TRBV6-5 and TRBJ2-2; D gene ambiguous. Germline V CDR1 and CDR2: MNHEY, SVGAGI. The CDR3 totals 14 residues. Trimming took 2 bases from V and 6 from J, leaving 10 bases between them. Here the CDR3 reads CASSYGSVAGELFF. The CDR3 nucleotides are TGTGCCAGCAGTTACGGCTCAGTCGCCGGGGAGCTGTTTTTT.

This chain joins TRBV2 and TRBJ2-1; D is unresolved. Looked up from germline, CDR1 is SNHLY and CDR2 is FYNNEI. The CDR3 covers 13 residues. V lost 7 bases and J lost 3, with 10 bases in between. This CDR3 is CASTSRYYNEQFF. CDR3 DNA sequence: TGTGCCAGCACCTCTAGGTACTACAATGAGCAGTTCTTC.

This sequence joins TRBV6-5 and TRBJ2-7; the D gene is possibly TRBD2 (5 bases). Trimming removed 2 bases from V and 0 bases from J, with 8 bases in between. The CDR3 runs 14 residues. Germline V gene lookup returns CDR1 MNHEY and CDR2 SVGAGI. CDR3 sequence (DNA): TGTGCCAGCAGTTACGTCGGGGACTCCTACGAGCAGTACTTC. As protein: CASSYVGDSYEQYF.

V is TRBV4-1 and J is TRBJ1-2; tentatively, D is TRBD1 (5 bases). The ends were cut back, 6 bases at V and 7 bases at J, with 24 bases in the middle. Germline lookup yields CDR1 MGHRA and CDR2 YSYEKL. This CDR3 contains 16 residues. The CDR3 DNA reads TGCGCCAGCAGGCCCCTAGGGGCCTCCCCACTCTCTGGCTACACCTTC. Protein product: CASRPLGASPLSGYTF.

The chain uses TRBV9 and TRBJ1-2, with D hard to call. The length of the CDR3 is 12 residues. V was shortened by 4 bases and J by 5 bases, with 9 bases between the two germline ends. The germline V gene encodes CDR1 SGDLS and CDR2 YYNGEE. CDR3 amino acids: CASSRVPYGYTF. For the CDR3, the DNA is TGTGCCAGCAGCCGAGTTCCATATGGCTACACCTTC.

The chain has TRBV14 and TRBJ1-2; D gene unclear. This CDR3 has 12 amino acids. Germline V gene data show CDR1 as SGHDN and CDR2 as FVKESK. Trimming took 3 bases from V and 10 from J, leaving 12 bases between them. CDR3 protein: CASSQGDFTYTF. As DNA, the CDR3 is TGTGCCAGCAGCCAGGGAGACTTCACCTACACCTTC.

The chain couples TRBV6-6 to TRBJ2-7; D possibly corresponds to TRBD2 (5 bases). The CDR3 runs to 12 residues. V was trimmed by 2 bases and J by 6 bases, leaving 8 bases between them. CDR1 is MNHNY and CDR2 is SVGAGI in the germline V gene (reference sequence). The CDR3 nucleotides are TGTGCCAGCAGTTACAGCGGTGGCGAGCAGTACTTC. Its translation is CASSYSGGEQYF.

The chain carries TRBV27 and TRBJ2-1; 7 positions match TRBD2. The CDR3 sequence is 14 residues long. The trim removed 2 bases at V and 5 bases at J, leaving 3 bases unmatched. Germline assignment: CDR1 MNHEY and CDR2 SMNVEV (reference sequence). The CDR3 loop is CASSLGGSHNEQFF. DNA of the CDR3: TGTGCCAGCAGTTTAGGCGGGAGCCACAATGAGCAGTTCTTC.

This chain uses TRBV9 with TRBJ2-1; 9 bases agree with TRBD2. Germline V gene sequence: CDR1 SGDLS, CDR2 YYNGEE. J was trimmed by 4 bases and V by 0 bases; bases with no gene match: 2. The CDR3 totals 15 residues. CDR3 protein: CASSVGLADYNEQFF. CDR3 DNA: TGTGCCAGCAGCGTAGGACTAGCGGATTACAATGAGCAGTTCTTC.

The sample holds one count of this clone. The chain couples TRBV7-8 to TRBJ2-1, with a possible D match to TRBD2 (5 bases). Germline assignment: CDR1 SGHVS and CDR2 FQNEAQ. The ends were cut back, 2 bases at V and 6 bases at J, with 14 bases in the middle. The CDR3 extends over 15 amino acids. Here the CDR3 DNA reads TGTGCCAGCAGCTTACTGATGGGTCTAGCCAATGAGCAGTTCTTC. The encoded protein is CASSLLMGLANEQFF.

CDR3 coding DNA: TGTGCCAGCAGCGATGGACAAACCCACAATGAGCAGTTCTTC. Translation gives CASSDGQTHNEQFF. The chain uses TRBV11-2 and TRBJ2-1; the D gene is possibly TRBD1 (5 bases). V lost 5 bases, J lost 5 bases, and 13 bases lay in between. Germline values: CDR1 SGHAT, CDR2 FQNNGV. The CDR3 runs to 14 residues.

This rearrangement joins TRBV6-5 to TRBJ2-5, with D possibly TRBD2 on 6 matching bases. CDR1 and CDR2 from the germline V gene are MNHEY and SVGAGI. The V end lost 4 bases, the J end lost 5 bases, and 14 bases lay between the germline ends. This CDR3 has 14 amino acids. The CDR3 loop is CASSSPGRRETQYF. For the CDR3, the DNA is TGTGCCAGCAGTTCACCAGGGAGGCGGGAGACCCAGTACTTC.

The CDR3 DNA sequence: TGCGCCAGCAGCCTTGGGGCGGAGAACACCGGGGAGCTGTTTTTT. Translated: CASSLGAENTGELFF. The chain links TRBV4-3 to TRBJ2-2; D is possibly TRBD1 (5 bases). V lost 4 bases and J 1 base, leaving 10 bases between the germline ends. Germline V gene sequence: CDR1 LGHNA, CDR2 YSLEER. CDR3 size: 15 residues.

The rearrangement uses TRBV29-1 and TRBJ2-1; weak D call: TRBD2 (5 bases). CDR3 length equals 16 residues. Deletions cut 2 bases from V and 4 bases from J, with 18 bases between. The germline V gene has CDR1 SQVTM and CDR2 ANQGSEA. CDR3 in DNA: TGCAGCGTTGAAAGGGTAATAGCGATTGGATACAATGAGCAGTTCTTC. This codes for CSVERVIAIGYNEQFF.

The CDR3: CASSSGVNTEAFF. The CDR3 DNA sequence: TGTGCCAGTAGTTCAGGGGTGAACACTGAAGCTTTCTTT. The rearrangement links TRBV19 to TRBJ1-1; weak D call: TRBD1 (6 bases). The germline V gene has CDR1 LNHDA and CDR2 SQIVND (reference sequence). The CDR3 is 13 residues long. V dropped 5 bases and J dropped 0 bases, with 7 bases sitting between them.

The rearrangement joins TRBV4-3 to TRBJ2-7; D unresolved. The CDR3 covers 15 residues. Per the germline V gene, CDR1 is LGHNA and CDR2 is YSLEER. Trimming cost V 0 bases and J 0 bases, with 9 bases left between them. CDR3 sequence reads: CASSQDYPVSYEQYF. In DNA, the CDR3 is TGCGCCAGCAGCCAAGATTACCCAGTCTCCTACGAGCAGTACTTC.

This chain links TRBV27 with TRBJ1-2, with TRBD1 identical over 7 bases. The germline V gene has CDR1 MNHEY and CDR2 SMNVEV (reference sequence). J lost 6 bases, V lost 5 bases, and 12 bases had no gene match. The CDR3 has 15 residues. In nucleotides, the CDR3 is TGTGCCAGCAGTCCCAGGACAGGCGCCATCGATGGCTACACCTTC. The encoded protein is CASSPRTGAIDGYTF.

The J gene is TRBJ1-2, the V gene TRBV19; D unclear. Germline V gene lookup returns CDR1 LNHDA and CDR2 SQIVND (reference sequence). The length of the CDR3 is 13 residues. With 5 bases removed from V and 1 base from J, the gap between germline ends came to 8 bases. The CDR3: CASSSLNNYGYTF. Written as DNA, the CDR3 is TGTGCCAGTAGTTCCCTAAATAACTATGGCTACACCTTC.

V usage is TRBV5-1 and J usage is TRBJ2-1; TRBD2 aligns across 8 bases. V gave up 5 bases and J gave up 0 bases; unmatched junction bases: 4. This CDR3 contains 15 residues. Germline CDR1 reads SGHRS; CDR2 reads YFSETQ. The CDR3, as DNA: TGCGCCAGCAGGATAGCGGGGATCTCCTACAATGAGCAGTTCTTC. Amino acids: CASRIAGISYNEQFF.